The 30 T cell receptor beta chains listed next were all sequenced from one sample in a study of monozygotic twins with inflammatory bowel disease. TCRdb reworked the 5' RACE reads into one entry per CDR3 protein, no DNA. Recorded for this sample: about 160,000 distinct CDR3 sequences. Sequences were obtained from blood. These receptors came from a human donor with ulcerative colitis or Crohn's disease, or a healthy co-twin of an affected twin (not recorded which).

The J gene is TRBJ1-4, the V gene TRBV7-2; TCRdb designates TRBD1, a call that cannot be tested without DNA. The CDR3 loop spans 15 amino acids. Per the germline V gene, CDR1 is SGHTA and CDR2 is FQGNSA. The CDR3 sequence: CASSLAEGSYEKLFF.

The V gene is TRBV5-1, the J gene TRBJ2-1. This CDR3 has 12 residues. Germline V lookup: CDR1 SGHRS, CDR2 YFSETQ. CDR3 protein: CASSLSSNEQFF.

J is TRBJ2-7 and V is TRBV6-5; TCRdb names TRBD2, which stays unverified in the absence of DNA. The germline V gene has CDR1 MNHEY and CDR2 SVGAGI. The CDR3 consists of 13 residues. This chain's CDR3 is CASSPRTGHEQYF.

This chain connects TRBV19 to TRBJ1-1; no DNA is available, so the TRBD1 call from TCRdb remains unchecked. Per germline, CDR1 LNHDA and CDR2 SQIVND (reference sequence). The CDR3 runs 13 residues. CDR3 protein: CASIDRLNTEAFF.

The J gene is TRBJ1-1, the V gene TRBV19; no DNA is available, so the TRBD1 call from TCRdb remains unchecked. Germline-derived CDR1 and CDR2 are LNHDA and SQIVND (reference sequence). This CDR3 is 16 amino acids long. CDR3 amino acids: CASRPSTGIGNTEAFF.

CDR3: CSARMVSGDRGNQPQHF. This sequence joins TRBV20-1 and TRBJ1-5; TCRdb's assignment of TRBD1 cannot be checked, as there is no DNA. CDR1 and CDR2 from the germline V gene are DFQATT and SNEGSKA (reference sequence). The CDR3 runs to 17 residues.

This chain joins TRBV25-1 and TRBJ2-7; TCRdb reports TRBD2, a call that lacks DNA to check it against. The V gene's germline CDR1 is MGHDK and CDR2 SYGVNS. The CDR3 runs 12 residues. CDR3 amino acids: CASLADTYEQYF.

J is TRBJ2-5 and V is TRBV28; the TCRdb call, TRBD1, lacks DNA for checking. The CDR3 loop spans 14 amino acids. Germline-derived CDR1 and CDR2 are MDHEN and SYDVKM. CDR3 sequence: CASSSPNDGETQYF.

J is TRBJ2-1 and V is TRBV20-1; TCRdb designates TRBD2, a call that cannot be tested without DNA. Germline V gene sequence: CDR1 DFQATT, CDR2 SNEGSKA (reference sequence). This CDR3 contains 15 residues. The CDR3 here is CSARKGTSGTNEQFF.

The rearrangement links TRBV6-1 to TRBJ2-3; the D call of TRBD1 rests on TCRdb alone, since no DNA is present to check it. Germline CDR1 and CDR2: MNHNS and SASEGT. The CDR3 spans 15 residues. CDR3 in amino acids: CASSTDNASTDTQYF.

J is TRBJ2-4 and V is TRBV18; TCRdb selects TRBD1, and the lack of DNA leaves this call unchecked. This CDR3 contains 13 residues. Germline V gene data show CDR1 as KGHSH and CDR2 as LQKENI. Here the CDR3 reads CASSPAGVGIQYF.

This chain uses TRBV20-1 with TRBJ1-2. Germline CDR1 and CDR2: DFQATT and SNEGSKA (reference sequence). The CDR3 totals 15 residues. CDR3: CSAIIGDSRRAGYTF.

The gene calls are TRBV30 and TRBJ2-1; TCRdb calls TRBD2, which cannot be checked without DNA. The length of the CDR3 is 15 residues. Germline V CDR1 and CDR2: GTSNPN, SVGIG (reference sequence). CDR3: CAWSDTRPPRNEQFF.

The CDR3 reads CASRRLAGYNEQFF. The chain uses TRBV19 and TRBJ2-1; the D gene TCRdb calls, TRBD2, cannot be checked with no DNA. CDR3 length: 14 amino acids. The germline CDR1 and CDR2 sequences are LNHDA and SQIVND (reference sequence).

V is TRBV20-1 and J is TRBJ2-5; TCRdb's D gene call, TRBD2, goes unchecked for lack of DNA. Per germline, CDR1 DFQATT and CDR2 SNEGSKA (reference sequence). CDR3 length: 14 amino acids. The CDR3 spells CSARRALLSETQYF.

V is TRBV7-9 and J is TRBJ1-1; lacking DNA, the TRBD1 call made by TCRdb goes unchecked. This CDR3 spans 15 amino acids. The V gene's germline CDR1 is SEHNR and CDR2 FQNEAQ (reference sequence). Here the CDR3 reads CASSSGQAMNTEAFF.

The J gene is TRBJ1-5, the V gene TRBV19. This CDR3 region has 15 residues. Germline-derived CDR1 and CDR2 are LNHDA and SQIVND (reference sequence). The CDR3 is CASSITAGRDQPQHF.

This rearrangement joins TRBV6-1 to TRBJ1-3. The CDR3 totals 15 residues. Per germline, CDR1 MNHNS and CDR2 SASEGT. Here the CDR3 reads CASSPSRPSGNTIYF.

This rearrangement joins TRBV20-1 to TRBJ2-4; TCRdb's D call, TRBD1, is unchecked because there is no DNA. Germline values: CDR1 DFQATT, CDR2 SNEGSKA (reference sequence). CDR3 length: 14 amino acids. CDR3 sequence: CSAPPPIAKNIQYF.

The CDR3 reads CASSDAGGSHETQYF. J is TRBJ2-5 and V is TRBV2; absent DNA, TCRdb's TRBD1 call cannot be checked. CDR3 length equals 15 residues. Per the germline V gene, CDR1 is SNHLY and CDR2 is FYNNEI.

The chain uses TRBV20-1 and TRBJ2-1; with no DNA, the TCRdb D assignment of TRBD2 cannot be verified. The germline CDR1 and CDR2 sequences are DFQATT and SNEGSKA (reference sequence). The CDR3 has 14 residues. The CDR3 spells CSARVLAGDNEQFF.

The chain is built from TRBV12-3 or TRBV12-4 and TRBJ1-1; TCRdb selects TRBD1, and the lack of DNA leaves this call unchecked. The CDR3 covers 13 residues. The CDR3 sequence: CASSEQVAGEAFF.

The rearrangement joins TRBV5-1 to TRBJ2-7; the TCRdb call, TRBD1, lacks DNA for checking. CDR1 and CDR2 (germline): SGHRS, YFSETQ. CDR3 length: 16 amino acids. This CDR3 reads CASSLMGTAISYEQYF. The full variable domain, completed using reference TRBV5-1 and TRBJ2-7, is KAGVTQTPRYLIKTRGQQVTLSCSPISGHRSVSWYQQTPGQGLQFLFEYFSETQRNKGNFPGRFSGRQFSNSRSEMNVSTLELGDSALYLCASSLMGTAISYEQYFGPGTRLTVT.

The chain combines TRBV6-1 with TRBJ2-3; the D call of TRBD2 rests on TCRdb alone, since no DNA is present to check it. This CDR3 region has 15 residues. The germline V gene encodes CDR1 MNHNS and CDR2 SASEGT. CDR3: CASRGLAGVTDTQYF.

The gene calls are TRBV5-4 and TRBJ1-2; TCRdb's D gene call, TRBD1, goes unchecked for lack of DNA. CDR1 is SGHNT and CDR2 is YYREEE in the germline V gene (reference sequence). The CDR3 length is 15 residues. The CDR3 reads CASSLAGDLRSGYTF.

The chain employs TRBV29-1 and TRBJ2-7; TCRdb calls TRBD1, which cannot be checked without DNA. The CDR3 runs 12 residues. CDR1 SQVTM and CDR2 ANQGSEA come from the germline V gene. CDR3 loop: CSVRGQPYEQYF.

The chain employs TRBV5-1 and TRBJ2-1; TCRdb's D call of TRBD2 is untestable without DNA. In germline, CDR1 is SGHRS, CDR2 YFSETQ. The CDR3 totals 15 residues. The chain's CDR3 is CASSLVQRESNEQFF.

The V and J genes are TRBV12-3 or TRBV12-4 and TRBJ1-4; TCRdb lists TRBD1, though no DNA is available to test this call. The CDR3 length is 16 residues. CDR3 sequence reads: CASSHSGQGTNEKLFF.

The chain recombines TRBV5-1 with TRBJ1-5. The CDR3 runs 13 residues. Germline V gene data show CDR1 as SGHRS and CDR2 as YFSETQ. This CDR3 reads CASSLGGEQPQHF.

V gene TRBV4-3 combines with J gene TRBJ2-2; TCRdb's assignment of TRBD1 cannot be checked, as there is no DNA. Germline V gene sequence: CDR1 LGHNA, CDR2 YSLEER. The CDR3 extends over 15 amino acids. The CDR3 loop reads CASSPLSAGTGELFF.